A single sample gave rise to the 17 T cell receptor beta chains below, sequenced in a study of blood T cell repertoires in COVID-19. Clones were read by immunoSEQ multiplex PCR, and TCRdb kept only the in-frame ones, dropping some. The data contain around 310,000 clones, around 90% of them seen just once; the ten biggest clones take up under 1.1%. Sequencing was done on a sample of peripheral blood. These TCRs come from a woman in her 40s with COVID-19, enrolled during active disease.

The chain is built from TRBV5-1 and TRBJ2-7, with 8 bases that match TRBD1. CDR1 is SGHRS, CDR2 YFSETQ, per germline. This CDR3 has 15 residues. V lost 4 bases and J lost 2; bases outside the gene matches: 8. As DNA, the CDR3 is TGCGCCAGCAGCGTAACAGGGGGGTTAGCCTACGAGCAGTACTTC. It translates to CASSVTGGLAYEQYF.

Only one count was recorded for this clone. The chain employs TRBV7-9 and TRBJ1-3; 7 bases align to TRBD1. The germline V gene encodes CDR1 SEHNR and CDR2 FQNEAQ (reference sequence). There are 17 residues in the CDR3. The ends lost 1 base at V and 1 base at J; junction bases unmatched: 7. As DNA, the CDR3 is TGTGCCAGCAGCTTAGTGTCCGGCAGGGGGTCTGGAAACACCATATATTTT. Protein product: CASSLVSGRGSGNTIYF.

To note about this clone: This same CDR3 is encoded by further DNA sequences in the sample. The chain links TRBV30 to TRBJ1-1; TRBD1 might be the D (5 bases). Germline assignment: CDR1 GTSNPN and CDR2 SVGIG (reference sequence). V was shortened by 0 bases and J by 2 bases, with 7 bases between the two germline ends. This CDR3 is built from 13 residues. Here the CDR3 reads CAWSVGLNTEAFF. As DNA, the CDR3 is TGTGCCTGGAGTGTGGGGCTTAACACTGAAGCTTTCTTT.

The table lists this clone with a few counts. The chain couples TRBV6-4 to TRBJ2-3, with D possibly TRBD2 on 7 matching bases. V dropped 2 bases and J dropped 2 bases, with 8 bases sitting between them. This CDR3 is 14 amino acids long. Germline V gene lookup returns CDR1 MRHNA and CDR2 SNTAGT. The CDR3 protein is CASSDGGATDTQYF. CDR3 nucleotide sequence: TGTGCCAGCAGTGACGGGGGGGCCACAGATACGCAGTATTTT.

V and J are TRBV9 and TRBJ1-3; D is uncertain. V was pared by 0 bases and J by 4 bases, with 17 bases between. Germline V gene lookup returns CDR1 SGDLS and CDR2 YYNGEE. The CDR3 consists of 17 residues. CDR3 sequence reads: CASSVAGRRRAGNTIYF. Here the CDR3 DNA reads TGTGCCAGCAGCGTAGCCGGGAGACGCCGAGCGGGAAACACCATATATTTT.

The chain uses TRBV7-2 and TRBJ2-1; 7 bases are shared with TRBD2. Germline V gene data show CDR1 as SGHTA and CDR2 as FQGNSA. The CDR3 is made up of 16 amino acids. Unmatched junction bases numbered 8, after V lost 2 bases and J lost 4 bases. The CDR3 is CASSLSPGGSYNEQFF. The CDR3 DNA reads TGTGCCAGCAGCTTATCACCGGGGGGTTCTTACAATGAGCAGTTCTTC.

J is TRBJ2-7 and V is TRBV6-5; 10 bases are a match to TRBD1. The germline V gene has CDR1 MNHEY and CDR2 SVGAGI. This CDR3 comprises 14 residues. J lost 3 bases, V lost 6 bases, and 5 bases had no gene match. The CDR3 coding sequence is TGTGCCAGCAGGCCGGGACAGGGGAACTACGAGCAGTACTTC. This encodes CASRPGQGNYEQYF.

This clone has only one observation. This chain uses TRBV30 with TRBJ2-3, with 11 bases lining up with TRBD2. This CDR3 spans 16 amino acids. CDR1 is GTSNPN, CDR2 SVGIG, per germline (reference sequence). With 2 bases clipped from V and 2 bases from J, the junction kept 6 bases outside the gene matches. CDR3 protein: CAWSTGLAVNTDTQYF. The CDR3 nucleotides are TGTGCCTGGAGTACGGGACTAGCGGTCAACACAGATACGCAGTATTTT. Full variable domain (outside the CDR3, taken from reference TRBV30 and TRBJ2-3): SQTIHQWPATLVQPVGSPLSLECTVEGTSNPNLYWYRQAAGRGLQLLFYSVGIGQISSEVPQNLSASRPQDRQFILSSKKLLLSDSGFYLCAWSTGLAVNTDTQYFGPGTRLTVL.

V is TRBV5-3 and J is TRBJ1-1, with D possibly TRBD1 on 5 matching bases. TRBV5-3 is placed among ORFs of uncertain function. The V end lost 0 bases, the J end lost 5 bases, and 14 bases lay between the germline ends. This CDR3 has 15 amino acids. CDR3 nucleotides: TGTGCCAGAAGCTTGGTTCCCTGCCGGGGGACTGAAGCTTTCTTT. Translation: CARSLVPCRGTEAFF.

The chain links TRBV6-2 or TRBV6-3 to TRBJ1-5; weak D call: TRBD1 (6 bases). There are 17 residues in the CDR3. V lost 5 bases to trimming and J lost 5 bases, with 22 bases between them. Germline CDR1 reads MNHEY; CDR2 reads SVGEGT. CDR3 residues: CASSDFPQGLGDQPQHF. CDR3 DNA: TGTGCCAGCAGTGACTTTCCGCAGGGGCTAGGGGATCAGCCCCAGCATTTT.

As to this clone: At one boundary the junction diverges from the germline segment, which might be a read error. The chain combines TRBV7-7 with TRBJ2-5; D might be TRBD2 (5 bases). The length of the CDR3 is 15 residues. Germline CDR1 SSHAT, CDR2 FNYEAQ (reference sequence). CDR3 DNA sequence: TGTGCTAGCAGCTTCCCGGGTACGACGGGGGAGACCCAGTACTTC. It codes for CASSFPGTTGETQYF.

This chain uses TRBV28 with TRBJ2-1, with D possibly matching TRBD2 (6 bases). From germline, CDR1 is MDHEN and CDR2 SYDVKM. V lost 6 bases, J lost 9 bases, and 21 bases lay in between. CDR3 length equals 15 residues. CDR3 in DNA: TGTGCCAGCAGCCCCCCCGGGGACTTGGCTACTGAGCAGTTCTTC. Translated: CASSPPGDLATEQFF.

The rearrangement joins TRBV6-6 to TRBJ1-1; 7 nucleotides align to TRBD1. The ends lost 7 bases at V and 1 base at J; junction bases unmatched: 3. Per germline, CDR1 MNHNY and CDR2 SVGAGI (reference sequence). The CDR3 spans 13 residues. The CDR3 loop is CASTRQGNTEAFF. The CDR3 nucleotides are TGTGCCAGCACCCGACAGGGGAACACTGAAGCTTTCTTT.

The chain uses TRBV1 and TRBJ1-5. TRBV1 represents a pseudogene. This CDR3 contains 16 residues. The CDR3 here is CTSSQAFGEVNQPQHF. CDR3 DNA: TGCACCAGCAGCCAGGCCTTCGGGGAGGTAAATCAGCCCCAGCATTTT.

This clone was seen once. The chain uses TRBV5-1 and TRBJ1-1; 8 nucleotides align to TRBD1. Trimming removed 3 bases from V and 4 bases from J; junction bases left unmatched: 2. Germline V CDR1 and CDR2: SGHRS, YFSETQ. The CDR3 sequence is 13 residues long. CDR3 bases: TGCGCCAGCAGCTACGACAGGGGCACTGAAGCTTTCTTT. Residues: CASSYDRGTEAFF.

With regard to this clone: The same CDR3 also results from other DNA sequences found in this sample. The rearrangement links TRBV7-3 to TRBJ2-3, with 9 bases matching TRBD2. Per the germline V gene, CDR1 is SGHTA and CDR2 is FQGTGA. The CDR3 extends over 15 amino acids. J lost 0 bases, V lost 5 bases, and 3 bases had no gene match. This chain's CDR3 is CASSRAGGSTDTQYF. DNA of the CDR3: TGTGCCAGCAGCCGCGCGGGGGGGAGCACAGATACGCAGTATTTT.

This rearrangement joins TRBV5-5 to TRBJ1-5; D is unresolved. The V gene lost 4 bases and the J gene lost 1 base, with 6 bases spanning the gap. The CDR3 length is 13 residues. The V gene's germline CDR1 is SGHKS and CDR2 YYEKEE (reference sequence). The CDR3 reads CASSGGSNQPQHF. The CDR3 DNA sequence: TGTGCCAGCAGCGGAGGGAGCAATCAGCCCCAGCATTTT. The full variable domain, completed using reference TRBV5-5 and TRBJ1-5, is DAGVTQSPTHLIKTRGQQVTLRCSPISGHKSVSWYQQVLGQGPQFIFQYYEKEERGRGNFPDRFSARQFPNYSSELNVNALLLGDSALYLCASSGGSNQPQHFGDGTRLSIL.